Below, 24 T cell receptor beta chains from the same sample are listed, as sequenced in a study of human T cells and chemical hapten exposure. TCRdb passed the RACE reads through MiXCR, listing each CDR3 protein once. The data show about 84,000 distinct CDR3 sequences, roughly 10% seen once. Specified time point: patch test 2, 6 weeks after DPC sensitization. The treatment here: therapeutic diphenylcyclopropenone sensitization with weekly scalp DPC. Material: whole blood, obtained in connection with sensitization to the hapten diphenylcyclopropenone (DPC). The receptors shown here come from a woman in her twenties or thirties with alopecia areata. Some clones in this sample may be carry-over from other donors' samples.

On this clonotype itself: With a much larger clone just one base away, this may be a read error. The rearrangement joins TRBV7-9 to TRBJ2-1, with D hard to call. Between the trimmed V and J ends, which lost 4 bases and 5 bases, there was a span of 12 bases. Germline lookup yields CDR1 SEHNR and CDR2 FQNEAQ (reference sequence). The CDR3 is 14 residues long. CDR3 DNA: TGTGCCAGCAGCTCGGACCGATATAACAATGAGCAGTTCTTC. It specifies CASSSDRYNNEQFF.

This clonotype was counted ten times or more. The J gene is TRBJ2-5, the V gene TRBV11-2; the D gene is possibly TRBD1 (6 bases). Trimming removed 5 bases from V and 2 bases from J, with 15 bases in between. CDR3 length: 15 residues. Looked up from germline, CDR1 is SGHAT and CDR2 is FQNNGV. The CDR3 DNA is TGTGCCAGCAGCCCCCAGGGGTTCCAACAAGAGACCCAGTACTTC. Protein sequence: CASSPQGFQQETQYF. The whole variable domain, remainder taken from reference TRBV11-2 and TRBJ2-5, is EAGVAQSPRYKIIEKRQSVAFWCNPISGHATLYWYQQILGQGPKLLIQFQNNGVVDDSQLPKDRFSAERLKGVDSTLKIQPAKLEDSAVYLCASSPQGFQQETQYFGPGTRLLVL.

This clonotype was detected many times. In DNA, the CDR3 is TGCGCCAGCAGCCAGCAACCCGGGACAACCTACGAGCAGTACTTC. Translated: CASSQQPGTTYEQYF. The chain uses TRBV4-3 and TRBJ2-7; weak D call: TRBD1 (6 bases). Germline CDR1 reads LGHNA; CDR2 reads YSLEER. The CDR3 covers 15 residues. V lost 3 bases and J lost 2, with 14 bases in between.

The V gene is TRBV5-1, the J gene TRBJ1-2, with D uncertain. The germline CDR1 and CDR2 sequences are SGHRS and YFSETQ. Trimming removed 4 bases from V and 8 bases from J, with 21 bases in between. The CDR3 is 15 residues long. CDR3 protein: CASSPDGPSSRGYTF. CDR3 nucleotides: TGCGCCAGCAGCCCAGACGGGCCATCGAGCCGGGGCTACACCTTC.

The table lists this clonotype with many counts. The chain is built from TRBV7-9 and TRBJ2-1; 8 nucleotides match TRBD2. Germline values: CDR1 SEHNR, CDR2 FQNEAQ (reference sequence). The CDR3 covers 13 residues. Unmatched junction bases numbered 9, after V lost 11 bases and J lost 6 bases. The CDR3 region has the DNA TGTGCCGGCGACGGGGGGGCCACCAATGAGCAGTTCTTC. Protein sequence: CAGDGGATNEQFF.

The genes are TRBV4-3 and TRBJ1-6; D call uncertain. CDR1 LGHNA and CDR2 YSLEER come from the germline V gene. The CDR3 is made up of 13 amino acids. The V and J ends lost 3 bases and 5 bases respectively, with 5 bases between them. This chain's CDR3 is CASSQADNSPLHF. The CDR3, as DNA: TGCGCCAGCAGCCAGGCTGATAATTCACCCCTCCACTTT.

The rearrangement joins TRBV30 to TRBJ1-2; D uncertain. Trimming removed 6 bases from V and 8 bases from J, with 25 bases in between. Germline CDR1 reads GTSNPN; CDR2 reads SVGIG (reference sequence). There are 15 residues in the CDR3. This CDR3 reads CACTLGVGFKMGYTF. The CDR3 nucleotides are TGTGCCTGCACCCTCGGGGTCGGCTTTAAGATGGGCTACACCTTC.

Many counts were recorded for this clonotype. The J gene is TRBJ2-3, the V gene TRBV2, with 7 bases matching TRBD1. Germline-derived CDR1 and CDR2 are SNHLY and FYNNEI. The CDR3 is 16 amino acids. Losses at the gene ends were 6 bases for V and 1 base for J; bases not matched to a gene: 10. CDR3 sequence: CASSLQGFLGTDTQYF. CDR3 bases: TGTGCCAGCAGCCTACAGGGGTTTTTGGGCACAGATACGCAGTATTTT.

This clonotype was seen ten or more times. The V call is TRBV29-1, the J call TRBJ1-2; D gene uncertain. Per germline, CDR1 SQVTM and CDR2 ANQGSEA. Trimming removed 2 bases at V and 4 bases at J, with 8 bases between. CDR3 length: 12 amino acids. Here the CDR3 DNA reads TGCAGCGTTGAAACAGATGTCTATGGCTACACCTTC. Amino acid sequence: CSVETDVYGYTF. The full variable domain, with the rest looked up from reference TRBV29-1 and TRBJ1-2, is SAVISQKPSRDICQRGTSLTIQCQVDSQVTMMFWYRQQPGQSLTLIATANQGSEATYESGFVIDKFPISRPNLTFSTLTVSNMSPEDSSIYLCSVETDVYGYTFGSGTRLTVV.

This clonotype appeared many times. J is TRBJ2-7 and V is TRBV20-1, with TRBD2 as a possible D gene (6 bases). Germline values: CDR1 DFQATT, CDR2 SNEGSKA (reference sequence). The V and J ends lost 6 bases and 4 bases respectively, with 10 bases between them. This CDR3 contains 11 residues. Written as DNA, the CDR3 is TGCAGTGCCCCGGAGGGATACGAGCAGTACTTC. Translating it yields CSAPEGYEQYF.

The V and J genes are TRBV28 and TRBJ2-7; D is uncertain. Trimming pared 2 bases from V and 0 bases from J, leaving 8 bases between. This CDR3 is built from 14 residues. Germline CDR1 MDHEN, CDR2 SYDVKM. The CDR3 sequence: CASSLPRYSYEQYF. Written as DNA, the CDR3 is TGTGCCAGCAGTTTACCTCGATACTCCTACGAGCAGTACTTC.

Only a few counts were recorded for this clonotype. The gene calls are TRBV11-2 and TRBJ2-2; TRBD1 aligns across 8 bases. In germline, CDR1 is SGHAT, CDR2 FQNNGV. This CDR3 region has 16 residues. The ends lost 3 bases at V and 5 bases at J; junction bases unmatched: 8. For the CDR3, the DNA is TGTGCCAGCAGCTTTCGACAGGGGTTGAGTACCGGGGAGCTGTTTTTT. As protein: CASSFRQGLSTGELFF.

This clonotype has a handful of counts. V is TRBV7-2 and J is TRBJ2-7, with 10 bases identical to TRBD2. Per germline, CDR1 SGHTA and CDR2 FQGNSA. CDR3 length: 14 amino acids. V was clipped by 1 base and J by 6 bases; unmatched bases: 3. CDR3 region: CASSLVVAGGEQYF. The CDR3 DNA reads TGTGCCAGCAGCTTAGTGGTAGCGGGGGGCGAGCAGTACTTC.

This clonotype was recorded a few times. This chain uses TRBV6-1 with TRBJ1-5, with 9 nucleotides matching TRBD1. The CDR3 runs to 16 residues. CDR1 and CDR2 (germline): MNHNS, SASEGT. With V trimmed by 2 bases and J by 2 bases, 4 bases remained unmatched. Here the CDR3 reads CASSENWTGGNQPQHF. CDR3 DNA: TGTGCCAGCAGTGAAAATTGGACAGGGGGCAATCAGCCCCAGCATTTT.

This clonotype was observed at least ten times. The chain uses TRBV5-4 and TRBJ2-3, with 8 bases identical to TRBD2. With V trimmed by 4 bases and J by 2 bases, 15 bases remained unmatched. The germline V gene has CDR1 SGHNT and CDR2 YYREEE (reference sequence). This CDR3 region has 18 residues. In nucleotides, the CDR3 is TGTGCCAGCAGCCCCCCCAATCGGCGGGAGGAGAACACAGATACGCAGTATTTT. Translating gives CASSPPNRREENTDTQYF.

This clonotype was detected ten times or more. Written as DNA, the CDR3 is TGTGCCAGCAGTTACAACCTCTATGGCTACACCTTC. It codes for CASSYNLYGYTF. This rearrangement joins TRBV6-2 or TRBV6-3 to TRBJ1-2; D unclear. V lost 2 bases, J lost 4 bases, and 5 bases lay in between. CDR1 MNHEY and CDR2 SVGEGT come from the germline V gene. The CDR3 sequence is 12 residues long.

This chain joins TRBV5-1 and TRBJ2-4, with D maybe TRBD2 (5 bases). Trimming pared 1 base from V and 2 bases from J, leaving 7 bases between. In germline, CDR1 is SGHRS, CDR2 YFSETQ. The CDR3 has 14 amino acids. In DNA, the CDR3 is TGCGCCAGCAGCTTGAGGGAGTCCAAAAACATTCAGTACTTC. Protein product: CASSLRESKNIQYF.

Only a few counts were recorded for this clonotype. V and J are TRBV19 and TRBJ1-5; 8 bases fit TRBD1. Germline loops: CDR1 LNHDA, CDR2 SQIVND (reference sequence). The J segment lost 7 bases and the V segment lost 7 bases, leaving 6 bases of the junction unmatched. This CDR3 region has 13 residues. The CDR3 nucleotides read TGTGCCAGTAACCCGACAGGGGACCAGCCCCAGCATTTT. Translated: CASNPTGDQPQHF.

There are many counts of this clonotype. CDR3 DNA sequence: TGTGCCAGCAGCCAAGTTTCTGGAATGGGGACAATTGAGCAGTTCTTC. It translates to CASSQVSGMGTIEQFF. The chain uses TRBV4-2 and TRBJ2-1, with D possibly matching TRBD1 (6 bases). Germline V gives CDR1 LGHNA, CDR2 YNFKEQ. With 1 base removed from V and 9 bases from J, the gap between germline ends came to 19 bases. CDR3 length equals 16 residues.

This clonotype was seen only a few times. The rearrangement joins TRBV7-2 to TRBJ1-2; D ambiguous. V dropped 3 bases and J dropped 8 bases, with 13 bases sitting between them. Germline assignment: CDR1 SGHTA and CDR2 FQGNSA. CDR3 length: 13 residues. The CDR3 here is CASSFDGLTGYTF. The CDR3 coding sequence is TGTGCCAGCAGCTTTGACGGATTAACGGGCTACACCTTC.

The genes are TRBV3-1 and TRBJ2-1, with D hard to call. The CDR3 extends over 13 amino acids. The V gene's germline CDR1 is LGHDT and CDR2 YNNKEL (reference sequence). V was pared by 3 bases and J by 8 bases, with 11 bases between. This chain's CDR3 is CASSHLSRDEQFF. In DNA form, the CDR3 reads TGTGCCAGCAGCCACTTAAGCCGGGATGAGCAGTTCTTC.

This clonotype was detected many times. V usage is TRBV6-2 or TRBV6-3 and J usage is TRBJ2-3; 7 nucleotides align to TRBD2. The CDR3 runs to 14 residues. From germline, CDR1 is MNHEY and CDR2 SVGEGT. Germline trimming cut 8 bases from V and 0 bases from J; bases unmatched to any gene: 5. The CDR3 is CASGRAGSTDTQYF. CDR3 coding DNA: TGTGCCAGCGGACGAGCGGGGAGCACAGATACGCAGTATTTT.

There are many counts of this clonotype. CDR3 residues: CSVVGDPLYTEAFF. Written as DNA, the CDR3 is TGCAGCGTTGTGGGGGATCCCCTGTACACTGAAGCTTTCTTT. The rearrangement joins TRBV29-1 to TRBJ1-1, with D possibly being TRBD1 (5 bases). V was pared by 4 bases and J by 3 bases, with 15 bases between. CDR3 length equals 14 residues. Germline-derived CDR1 and CDR2 are SQVTM and ANQGSEA. Combining the CDR3 with reference TRBV29-1 and TRBJ1-1 gives the whole variable domain SAVISQKPSRDICQRGTSLTIQCQVDSQVTMMFWYRQQPGQSLTLIATANQGSEATYESGFVIDKFPISRPNLTFSTLTVSNMSPEDSSIYLCSVVGDPLYTEAFFGQGTRLTVV.

This clonotype was detected many times. This chain links TRBV7-9 with TRBJ2-3, with D possibly matching TRBD1 (5 bases). Trimming removed 5 bases at V and 3 bases at J, with 15 bases between. This CDR3 is 15 amino acids long. The germline gives CDR1 SEHNR, CDR2 FQNEAQ (reference sequence). CDR3 region: CASSQGQGLTDTQYF. The CDR3, as DNA: TGTGCCAGCAGCCAAGGGCAGGGTTTAACAGATACGCAGTATTTT.